This TCR beta chain was sequenced in a study of T cell repertoires in cytomegalovirus infection. Trimming stripped 0 bases from V and 3 bases from J, with 9 bases between. This CDR3 has 15 residues. Germline V gives CDR1 SGHVS, CDR2 FQNEAQ. This clonotype showed up many times. From the reads, TCRdb called clonotypes with MiXCR, one entry per CDR3 protein. The table records 500,000 or so distinct CDR3 sequences, about 15% of them present only once. This chain uses TRBV7-8 with TRBJ1-5; the D gene is possibly TRBD1 (5 bases). This TCR was recovered from a human donor in good health (CMV status not recorded). Some clones in this sample may be carry-over from other donors' samples. Sequenced sample: CD8+ T cells from PBMCs. CDR3 amino acids: CASSLAGELNQPQHF. In DNA form, the CDR3 reads TGTGCCAGCAGCTTAGCGGGGGAGCTCAATCAGCCCCAGCATTTT.